This paragraph covers one TCR beta chain sequence. Its antigen is undetermined. This sample was taken from a study of blood T cells in healthy people across ages. Study-level results: It was held that diversity estimates obtained from one million T cells represented underestimates.

This CDR3 is built from 13 residues. In germline, CDR1 is MNHNS, CDR2 SASEGT. V was clipped by 6 bases and J by 2 bases, with 11 bases between them. Together with a sample-barcoded 5' primer, a J-beta primer mix was included in a second PCR lasting about 7 to 12 cycles. Every sample gave at least 2.5 million paired-end reads containing CDR3. TCRdb fed the 5' RACE reads into MiXCR, producing one record per CDR3 protein. In the table there are 1.5 million to 1.8 million distinct CDR3 sequences, roughly 43% of which are singletons. This receptor was taken from a young woman in good health. The sequencing sample was made of blood. The V call is TRBV6-1, the J call TRBJ2-7, with D possibly TRBD1 on 6 matching bases. The DNA of the CDR3 is TGTGCCAGCAGGAAACAGGGCGCCTACGAGCAGTACTTC. Amino acid sequence: CASRKQGAYEQYF.